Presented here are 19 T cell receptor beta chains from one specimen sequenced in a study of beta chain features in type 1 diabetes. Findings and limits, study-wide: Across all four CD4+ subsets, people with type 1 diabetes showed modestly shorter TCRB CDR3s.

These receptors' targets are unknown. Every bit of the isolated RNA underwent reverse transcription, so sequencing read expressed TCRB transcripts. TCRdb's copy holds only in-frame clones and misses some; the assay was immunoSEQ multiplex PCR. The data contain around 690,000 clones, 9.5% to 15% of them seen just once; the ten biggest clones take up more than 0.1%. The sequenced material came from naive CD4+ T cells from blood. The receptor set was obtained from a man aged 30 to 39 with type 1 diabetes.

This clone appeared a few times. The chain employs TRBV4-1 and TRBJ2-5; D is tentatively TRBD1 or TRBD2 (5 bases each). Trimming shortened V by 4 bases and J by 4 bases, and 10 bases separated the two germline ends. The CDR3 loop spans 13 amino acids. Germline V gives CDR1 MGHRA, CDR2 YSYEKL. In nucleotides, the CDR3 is TGCGCCAGCAGCCGGTTGAGGGGAGAGACCCAGTACTTC. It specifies CASSRLRGETQYF.

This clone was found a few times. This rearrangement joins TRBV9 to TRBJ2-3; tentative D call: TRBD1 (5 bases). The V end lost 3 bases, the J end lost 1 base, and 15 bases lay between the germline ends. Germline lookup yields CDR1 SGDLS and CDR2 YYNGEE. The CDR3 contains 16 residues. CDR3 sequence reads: CASSEPSGSGTDTQYF. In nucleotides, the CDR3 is TGTGCCAGCAGCGAACCGTCAGGGTCTGGCACAGATACGCAGTATTTT.

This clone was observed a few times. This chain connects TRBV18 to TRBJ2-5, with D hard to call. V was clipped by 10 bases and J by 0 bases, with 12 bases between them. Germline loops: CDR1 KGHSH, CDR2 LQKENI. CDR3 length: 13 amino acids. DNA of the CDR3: TGTGCCATCAAAAGAAATGACCAAGAGACCCAGTACTTC. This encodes CAIKRNDQETQYF.

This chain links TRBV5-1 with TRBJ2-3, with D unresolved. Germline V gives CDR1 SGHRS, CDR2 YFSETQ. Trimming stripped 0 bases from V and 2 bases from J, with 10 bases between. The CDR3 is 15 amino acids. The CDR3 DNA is TGCGCCAGCAGCTTGGCCCTCGCGAACACAGATACGCAGTATTTT. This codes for CASSLALANTDTQYF.

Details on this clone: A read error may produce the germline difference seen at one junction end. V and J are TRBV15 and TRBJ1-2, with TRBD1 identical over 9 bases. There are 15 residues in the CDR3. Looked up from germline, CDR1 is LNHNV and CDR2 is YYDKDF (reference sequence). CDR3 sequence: CATSRVTGTGSIRAF. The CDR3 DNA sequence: TGTGCCACCAGCAGAGTAACCGGGACAGGGAGTATCCGGGCCTTC.

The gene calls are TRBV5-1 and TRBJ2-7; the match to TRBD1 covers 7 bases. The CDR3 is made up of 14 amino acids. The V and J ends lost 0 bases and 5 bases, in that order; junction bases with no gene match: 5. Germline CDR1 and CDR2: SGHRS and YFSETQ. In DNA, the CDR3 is TGCGCCAGCAGCTTGGGACAGGGTGTGAACGAGCAGTACTTC. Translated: CASSLGQGVNEQYF. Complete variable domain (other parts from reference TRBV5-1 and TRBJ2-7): KAGVTQTPRYLIKTRGQQVTLSCSPISGHRSVSWYQQTPGQGLQFLFEYFSETQRNKGNFPGRFSGRQFSNSRSEMNVSTLELGDSALYLCASSLGQGVNEQYFGPGTRLTVT.

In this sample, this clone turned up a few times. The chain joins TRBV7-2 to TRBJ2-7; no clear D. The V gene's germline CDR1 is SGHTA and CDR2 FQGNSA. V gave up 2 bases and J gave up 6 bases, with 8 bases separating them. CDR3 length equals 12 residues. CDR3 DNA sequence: TGTGCCAGCAGCTTATATCGGCGCGAGCAGTACTTC. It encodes CASSLYRREQYF.

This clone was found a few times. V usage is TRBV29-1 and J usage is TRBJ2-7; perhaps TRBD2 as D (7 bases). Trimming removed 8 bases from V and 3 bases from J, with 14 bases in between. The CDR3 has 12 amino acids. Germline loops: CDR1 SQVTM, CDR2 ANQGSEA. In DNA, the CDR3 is TGCAGCACCCGGGGGGCTAACTACGAGCAGTACTTC. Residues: CSTRGANYEQYF.

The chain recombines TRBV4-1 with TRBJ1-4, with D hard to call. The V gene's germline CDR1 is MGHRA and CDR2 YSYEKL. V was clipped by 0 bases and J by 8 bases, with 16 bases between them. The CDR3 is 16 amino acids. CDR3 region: CASSQDPKGLGEKLFF. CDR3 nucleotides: TGCGCCAGCAGCCAAGATCCGAAGGGCTTAGGCGAAAAACTGTTTTTT.

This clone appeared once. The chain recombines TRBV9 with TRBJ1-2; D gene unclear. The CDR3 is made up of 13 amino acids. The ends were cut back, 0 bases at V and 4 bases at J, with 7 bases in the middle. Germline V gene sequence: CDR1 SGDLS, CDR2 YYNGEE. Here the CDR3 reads CASSVEAGYGYTF. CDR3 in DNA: TGTGCCAGCAGCGTAGAGGCCGGCTATGGCTACACCTTC.

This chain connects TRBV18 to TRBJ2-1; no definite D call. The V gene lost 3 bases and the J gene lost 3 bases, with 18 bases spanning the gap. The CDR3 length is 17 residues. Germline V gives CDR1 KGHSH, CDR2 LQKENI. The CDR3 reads CASSPRVGSLDYNEQFF. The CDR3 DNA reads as TGTGCCAGCTCACCTCGTGTCGGTAGCTTGGACTACAATGAGCAGTTCTTC.

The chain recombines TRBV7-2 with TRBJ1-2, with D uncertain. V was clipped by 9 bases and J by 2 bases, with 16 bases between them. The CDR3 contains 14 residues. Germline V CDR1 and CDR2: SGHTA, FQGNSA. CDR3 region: CARTLLGTNYGYTF. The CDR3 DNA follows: TGTGCCAGAACTCTCCTCGGCACGAACTATGGCTACACCTTC.

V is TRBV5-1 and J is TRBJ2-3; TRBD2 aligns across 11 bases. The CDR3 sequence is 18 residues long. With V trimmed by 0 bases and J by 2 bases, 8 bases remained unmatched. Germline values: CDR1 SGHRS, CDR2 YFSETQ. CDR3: CASSLVPLAGGLTDTQYF. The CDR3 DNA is TGCGCCAGCAGCTTGGTCCCTCTAGCGGGGGGCCTCACAGATACGCAGTATTTT.

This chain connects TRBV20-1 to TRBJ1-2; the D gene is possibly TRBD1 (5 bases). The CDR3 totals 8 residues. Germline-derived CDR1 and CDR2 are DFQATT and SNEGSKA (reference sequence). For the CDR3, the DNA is TGCAGGGGGGATGGCTACACCTTC. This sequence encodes CRGDGYTF.

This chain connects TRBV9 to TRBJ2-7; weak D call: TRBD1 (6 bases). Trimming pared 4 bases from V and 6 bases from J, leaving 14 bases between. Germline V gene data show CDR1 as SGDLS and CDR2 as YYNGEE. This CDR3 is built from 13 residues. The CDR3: CASSTSPGVEQYF. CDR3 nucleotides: TGTGCCAGCAGCACCAGCCCAGGGGTCGAGCAGTACTTC.

The CDR3 region has the DNA TGTGCCAGCAGCTTCGGGATGGGGGGCTCCTACGAGCAGTACTTC. Translation gives CASSFGMGGSYEQYF. The chain couples TRBV7-2 to TRBJ2-7, with TRBD2 as a possible D gene (6 bases). Deletions cut 3 bases from V and 0 bases from J, with 12 bases between. This CDR3 region has 15 residues. Germline CDR1 reads SGHTA; CDR2 reads FQGNSA.

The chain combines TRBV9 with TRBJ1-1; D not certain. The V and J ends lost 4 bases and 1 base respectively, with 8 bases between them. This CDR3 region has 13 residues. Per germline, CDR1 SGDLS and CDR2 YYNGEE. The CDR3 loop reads CASSTIANTEAFF. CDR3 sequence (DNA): TGTGCCAGCAGCACAATAGCGAACACTGAAGCTTTCTTT. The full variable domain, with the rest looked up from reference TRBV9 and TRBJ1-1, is DSGVTQTPKHLITATGQRVTLRCSPRSGDLSVYWYQQSLDQGLQFLIQYYNGEERAKGNILERFSAQQFPDLHSELNLSSLELGDSALYFCASSTIANTEAFFGQGTRLTVV.

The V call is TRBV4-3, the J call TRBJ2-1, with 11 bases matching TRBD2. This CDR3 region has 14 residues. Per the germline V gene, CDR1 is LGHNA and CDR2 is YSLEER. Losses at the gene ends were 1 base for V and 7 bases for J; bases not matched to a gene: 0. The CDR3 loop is CASSQGLAGNEQFF. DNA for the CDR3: TGCGCCAGCAGCCAAGGACTAGCGGGGAATGAGCAGTTCTTC.

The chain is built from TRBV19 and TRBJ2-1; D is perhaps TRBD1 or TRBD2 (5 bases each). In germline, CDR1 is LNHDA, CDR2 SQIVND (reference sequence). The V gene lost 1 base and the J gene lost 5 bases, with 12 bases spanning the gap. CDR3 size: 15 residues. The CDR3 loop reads CASSIVGDGNNEQFF. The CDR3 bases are TGTGCCAGTAGTATAGTAGGGGACGGGAACAATGAGCAGTTCTTC.